This T cell receptor beta chain derives from a study of identifying expanded T cells in peripheral blood. The data were produced by immunoSEQ multiplex PCR, yet TCRdb's version contains in-frame clones alone and is incomplete. The table includes approximately 80,000 clones, roughly 86% detected once. CDR3 length: 14 amino acids. Germline V CDR1 and CDR2: LNHNV, YYDKDF (reference sequence). The germline V and J ends were trimmed by 0 bases and 15 bases, with 17 bases remaining between them. Only one count was recorded for this clone. No antigen is known for it. Study conclusions and caveats: Variance in clone template counts between approximately 2-week samples significantly increased with total template count across all healthy donors.

The sequence came from a person between 18 and 75 years old in good health. The chain employs TRBV15 and TRBJ1-4; perhaps TRBD1 as D (6 bases). The sequenced sample was blood. The CDR3 bases are TGTGCCACCAGCAGAGACCGAACGGGGGGCCCGATGTTTTTT. This encodes CATSRDRTGGPMFF.